This T cell receptor (beta chain) was captured in a study of blood T cells in healthy people across ages. Across the study: About one barcoded beta molecule was captured per two T cells (by template switching).

Then a second PCR, running about 7 to 11 cycles, was carried out with a sample-barcoded 5' primer and a J-beta primer mix. Each TCR beta cDNA got a 12-nucleotide random molecular identifier. TCRdb reprocessed the 5' RACE reads via MiXCR and lists one record per CDR3 protein. The profile shows about 1.8 million distinct CDR3 sequences, about 49% of them singletons. Healthy Caucasian individuals from Russia aged about 6 to 100 served as donors. Per individual sample, total RNA of at least 6 micrograms was extracted. CDR3 length equals 11 residues. Trimming took 6 bases from V and 7 from J, leaving 4 bases between them. Germline V lookup: CDR1 SGHAT, CDR2 FQNNGV.

The chain employs TRBV11-2 and TRBJ1-6, with D unclear. Sequenced sample: blood. The clonotype originates from a woman aged 40 to 50 in good health. In nucleotides, the CDR3 is TGTGCCAGCAGGTCCAATTCACCCCTCCACTTT. Translated, it gives CASRSNSPLHF.